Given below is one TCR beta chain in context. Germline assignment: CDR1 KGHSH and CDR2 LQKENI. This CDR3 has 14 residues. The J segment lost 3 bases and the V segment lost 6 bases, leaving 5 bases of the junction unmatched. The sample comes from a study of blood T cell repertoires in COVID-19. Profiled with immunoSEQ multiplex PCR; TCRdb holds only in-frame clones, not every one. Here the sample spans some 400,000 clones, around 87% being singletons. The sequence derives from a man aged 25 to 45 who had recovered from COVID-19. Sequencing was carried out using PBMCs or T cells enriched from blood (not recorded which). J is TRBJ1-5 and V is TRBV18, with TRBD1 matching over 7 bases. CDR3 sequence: CASSPGQTNQPQHF. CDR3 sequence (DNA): TGTGCCAGCTCCCCGGGACAGACCAATCAGCCCCAGCATTTT.